This T cell receptor beta chain was captured by sequencing in a study of CD8+CD57+ T cells in acquired aplastic anemia. Study-wide background: Sorted CD4+ and CD8+ cells yielded DNA averaging around 3.2 ug. Study-level points and caveats: It was found that roughly 31 CD8+ CDR3 sequences were shared between patients and controls.

Template material for TCR beta VDJ and CDR3 profiling consisted of genomic DNA. In TCRdb, the reads were re-called with MiXCR into one record per CDR3 protein. The table shows approximately 150,000 distinct CDR3 sequences, with about half occurring only once. Germline V CDR1 and CDR2: SNHLY, FYNNEI. CDR3 length equals 15 residues. Trimming removed 6 bases from V and 2 bases from J; junction bases left unmatched: 9. It was patients with CD8+CD57+ cell expansion by flow cytometry who were chosen for sequencing. Patients uniformly had severe acquired aplastic anemia. At the time of blood sampling, patients had not yet received any therapy. In this sample, this clonotype turned up many times. The antigen remains undetermined.

The chain links TRBV2 to TRBJ1-2; TRBD1 matches at 7 bases. This sequence originates from a human donor with aplastic anemia. The source material was sorted CD4+, CD8+, or CD8+CD57+ T cells (not recorded which) from PBMCs. Here the CDR3 reads CASRPSGGTNYGYTF. The DNA of the CDR3 is TGTGCCAGCAGGCCTTCAGGGGGAACCAACTATGGCTACACCTTC.